These 30 T cell receptor beta chains came from one sample sequenced in a study of cytomegalovirus exposure and HLA in healthy donors (dated by TCRdb to 2016 to 2017). Libraries came from the immunoSEQ multiplex PCR assay. The multiplex PCR relied on a mix of 60 forward primers for TCR Vbeta segments and 13 reverse primers for TCR Jbeta segments. TCRdb re-hosts the immuneACCESS table, in-frame sequences only. Its copies lack some clones; in the studies checked, an unresolved V gene accounts for under half of them, and the cause for the rest is not known. The sample table shows 100,000 to 150,000 clones, and almost 80% are seen once. In total, the top ten clones hold 1.4% to 1.5% of the sample. Source material: PBMCs. The source is a female donor in good health and CMV-seronegative.

This clone was observed a handful of times. This chain uses TRBV18 with TRBJ2-7, with a possible D match to TRBD2 (6 bases). The V gene lost 3 bases and the J gene lost 2 bases, with 14 bases spanning the gap. Germline lookup yields CDR1 KGHSH and CDR2 LQKENI. CDR3 size: 15 residues. For the CDR3, the DNA is TGTGCCAGCTCACCGTATGGGACTCATACCTACGAGCAGTACTTC. It specifies CASSPYGTHTYEQYF.

The chain couples TRBV19 to TRBJ2-5, with 14 bases aligning to TRBD2. Germline CDR1 and CDR2: LNHDA and SQIVND (reference sequence). After removal of 1 base from V and 5 bases from J, the junction contained 3 bases not matched to a gene. The CDR3 spans 16 residues. CDR3 nucleotide sequence: TGTGCCAGTAGTATAGTGGGACTAGCGGGAGTGGAGACCCAGTACTTC. Amino acid sequence: CASSIVGLAGVETQYF.

V usage is TRBV11-3 and J usage is TRBJ2-4; D perhaps matches TRBD2 (5 bases). This CDR3 is built from 15 residues. Germline V gene sequence: CDR1 SGHNT, CDR2 YENEEA. The germline V and J ends were trimmed by 1 base and 8 bases, with 15 bases remaining between them. The CDR3 spells CASSLGGSRGDIQYF. The CDR3 bases are TGTGCCAGCAGCTTAGGGGGATCTCGGGGTGACATTCAGTACTTC.

The chain is built from TRBV11-2 and TRBJ1-2, with a weak D call TRBD1 (6 bases). CDR3 length: 12 amino acids. Trimming cost V 1 base and J 8 bases, with 8 bases left between them. Germline CDR1 SGHAT, CDR2 FQNNGV. CDR3 protein: CASSLGRGGYTF. CDR3 sequence (DNA): TGTGCCAGCAGCTTAGGCAGGGGCGGCTACACCTTC.

The V call is TRBV5-8, the J call TRBJ2-1; weak D call: TRBD1 (5 bases). The CDR3 runs 13 residues. With 1 base removed from V and 4 bases from J, the gap between germline ends came to 6 bases. Per germline, CDR1 SGHTS and CDR2 YDEGEE. CDR3 residues: CASSLNRYNEQFF. The CDR3 DNA follows: TGTGCCAGCAGCTTGAACAGGTACAATGAGCAGTTCTTC.

The V and J genes are TRBV7-2 and TRBJ2-6; a weak D match, TRBD1 (6 bases). The CDR3 sequence is 17 residues long. Germline values: CDR1 SGHTA, CDR2 FQGNSA. V lost 5 bases and J 0 bases, leaving 14 bases between the germline ends. CDR3 sequence: CASSGRQDFSGANVLTF. The CDR3 DNA is TGTGCCAGCAGCGGTCGACAGGACTTCTCTGGGGCCAACGTCCTGACTTTC.

The chain carries TRBV19 and TRBJ2-1; perhaps TRBD1 as D (5 bases). Germline V lookup: CDR1 LNHDA, CDR2 SQIVND (reference sequence). Trimming took 4 bases from V and 8 from J, leaving 6 bases between them. CDR3 length equals 11 residues. The CDR3 loop reads CASSRGDEQFF. In nucleotides, the CDR3 is TGTGCCAGTAGTAGGGGCGATGAGCAGTTCTTC.

This chain uses TRBV4-2 with TRBJ2-7; D call uncertain. Trimming stripped 5 bases from V and 0 bases from J, with 8 bases between. The V gene's germline CDR1 is LGHNA and CDR2 YNFKEQ. This CDR3 is 13 amino acids long. CDR3 bases: TGTGCCAGCAGCACACAGAGCTCCTACGAGCAGTACTTC. It translates to CASSTQSSYEQYF.

The CDR3 DNA sequence: TGTGCCTGGAGCTACAGGGGAGAGGGGCAGTACTTC. It specifies CAWSYRGEGQYF. The chain uses TRBV30 and TRBJ2-7; 7 positions match TRBD1. Germline V gene sequence: CDR1 GTSNPN, CDR2 SVGIG (reference sequence). The CDR3 is 12 amino acids. Trimming cost V 3 bases and J 9 bases; bases outside gene matches: 8.

The V and J genes are TRBV2 and TRBJ2-7, with TRBD2 matching over 7 bases. J gave up 2 bases and V 3 bases, and 7 bases lay outside the gene matches. Germline lookup yields CDR1 SNHLY and CDR2 FYNNEI. The CDR3 totals 15 residues. The CDR3 sequence is CASSEGRELAYEQYF. CDR3 nucleotides: TGTGCCAGCAGTGAGGGGCGGGAGTTGGCCTACGAGCAGTACTTC.

The chain uses TRBV7-9 and TRBJ2-5; 9 positions match TRBD2. V lost 3 bases, J lost 1 base, and 6 bases stayed unmatched. Germline values: CDR1 SEHNR, CDR2 FQNEAQ (reference sequence). The CDR3 totals 16 residues. The CDR3 region is CASSLEGLAFQETQYF. CDR3 nucleotides: TGTGCCAGCAGCTTGGAGGGACTAGCCTTCCAAGAGACCCAGTACTTC. Supplemented by reference TRBV7-9 and TRBJ2-5, the full variable domain reads DTGVSQNPRHKITKRGQNVTFRCDPISEHNRLYWYRQTLGQGPEFLTYFQNEAQLEKSRLLSDRFSAERPKGSFSTLEIQRTEQGDSAMYLCASSLEGLAFQETQYFGPGTRLLVL.

This chain joins TRBV27 and TRBJ2-7; the D gene could be TRBD1 or TRBD2 (5 bases each). Trimming took 8 bases from V and 3 from J, leaving 20 bases between them. Germline V lookup: CDR1 MNHEY, CDR2 SMNVEV (reference sequence). The CDR3 spans 15 residues. The CDR3 sequence: CASGLSGMGVYEQYF. For the CDR3, the DNA is TGTGCCAGCGGGTTATCAGGGATGGGAGTCTACGAGCAGTACTTC.

The chain employs TRBV5-1 and TRBJ2-5, with 8 positions matching TRBD1. Germline trimming cut 1 base from V and 5 bases from J; bases unmatched to any gene: 4. The CDR3 is 14 residues long. CDR1 and CDR2 (germline): SGHRS, YFSETQ. The CDR3 DNA sequence: TGCGCCAGCAGCTTGTACGACAGGGGTGAGACCCAGTACTTC. Its translation is CASSLYDRGETQYF.

The chain links TRBV2 to TRBJ1-2, with a weak D call TRBD1 (5 bases). Trimming removed 10 bases at V and 0 bases at J, with 15 bases between. Germline V CDR1 and CDR2: SNHLY, FYNNEI. The CDR3 covers 14 residues. The CDR3 reads CATRQFLTNYGYTF. The DNA of the CDR3 is TGTGCCACCCGACAGTTCCTAACTAACTATGGCTACACCTTC.

This chain connects TRBV21-1 to TRBJ1-5; the table's TRBD1 call for D was not verified on the DNA. TRBV21-1 is a pseudogene. There are 21 residues in the CDR3. The CDR3 loop reads CASSKDRDPFRGYYSNQPQHF. The CDR3 region has the DNA TGTGCCAGCAGCAAAGACCGGGATCCTTTTAGGGGGTACTATAGCAATCAGCCCCAGCATTTT.

This chain connects TRBV5-4 to TRBJ2-3; D unclear. Germline loops: CDR1 SGHNT, CDR2 YYREEE (reference sequence). The CDR3 covers 14 residues. Trimming removed 2 bases from V and 2 bases from J, with 9 bases in between. For the CDR3, the DNA is TGTGCCAGCAGCTTCCCCGGAGACACAGATACGCAGTATTTT. This translates into CASSFPGDTDTQYF.

Worth noting for this clone: Relative to the germline gene, one junction end is altered; a read error may explain this. The chain recombines TRBV11-2 with TRBJ2-5; weak D call: TRBD2 (5 bases). Germline V gene sequence: CDR1 SGHAT, CDR2 FQNNGV. The CDR3 is 11 residues long. The CDR3 DNA sequence: TGTGCCAGCAGCTTAGGGGAGACCCCGTACTTC. Protein: CASSLGETPYF.

The rearrangement joins TRBV2 to TRBJ2-1; 10 bases fit TRBD2. The V segment lost 2 bases and the J segment 6 bases; nucleotides outside the gene matches: 1. The CDR3 runs to 14 residues. CDR1 SNHLY and CDR2 FYNNEI come from the germline V gene. This CDR3 reads CASSELAGANEQFF. In DNA form, the CDR3 reads TGTGCCAGCAGTGAACTAGCGGGAGCCAATGAGCAGTTCTTC.

The chain carries TRBV4-3 and TRBJ1-1; 9 bases fit TRBD1. V lost 0 bases, J lost 3 bases, and 8 bases stayed unmatched. The germline CDR1 and CDR2 sequences are LGHNA and YSLEER. The CDR3 totals 17 residues. The CDR3, as DNA: TGCGCCAGCAGCCAAGAACCTCCGGACAGGGGCTACACTGAAGCTTTCTTT. Protein sequence: CASSQEPPDRGYTEAFF.

J is TRBJ2-5 and V is TRBV20-1, with 7 bases fitting TRBD2. V lost 7 bases to trimming and J lost 7 bases; unmatched junction nucleotides: 6. The V gene's germline CDR1 is DFQATT and CDR2 SNEGSKA (reference sequence). The length of the CDR3 is 11 residues. The CDR3 coding sequence is TGCAGTGGGGGAGGGGCCGGGACCCAGTACTTC. Encoded protein: CSGGGAGTQYF.

The chain employs TRBV9 and TRBJ1-4, with 7 bases lining up with TRBD1. Unmatched junction bases numbered 3, after V lost 1 base and J lost 6 bases. Looked up from germline, CDR1 is SGDLS and CDR2 is YYNGEE. This CDR3 is 14 amino acids long. CDR3: CASSVKQGHEKLFF. The CDR3 bases are TGTGCCAGCAGCGTAAAACAGGGGCATGAAAAACTGTTTTTT. Drawing the rest from reference TRBV9 and TRBJ1-4, the complete variable domain is DSGVTQTPKHLITATGQRVTLRCSPRSGDLSVYWYQQSLDQGLQFLIQYYNGEERAKGNILERFSAQQFPDLHSELNLSSLELGDSALYFCASSVKQGHEKLFFGSGTQLSVL.

This clone has a single count. This sequence joins TRBV27 and TRBJ2-7; a weak D match, TRBD2 (5 bases). The V and J ends lost 6 bases and 4 bases respectively, with 22 bases between them. The CDR3 has 16 residues. Germline assignment: CDR1 MNHEY and CDR2 SMNVEV (reference sequence). CDR3 sequence (DNA): TGTGCCAGCAGCCATGGAGCGGTCCCTGCTAAGTACGAGCAGTACTTC. This translates into CASSHGAVPAKYEQYF.

The chain links TRBV6-5 to TRBJ1-5; D may be TRBD1 (6 bases). The V and J ends lost 8 bases and 4 bases respectively, with 12 bases between them. Germline-derived CDR1 and CDR2 are MNHEY and SVGAGI. The CDR3 contains 13 residues. CDR3 sequence (DNA): TGTGCCAGCCAATTGCAGGGGAATCAGCCCCAGCATTTT. This sequence encodes CASQLQGNQPQHF.

This sequence joins TRBV18 and TRBJ2-3; D call uncertain. There are 13 residues in the CDR3. Germline V lookup: CDR1 KGHSH, CDR2 LQKENI. Trimming stripped 1 base from V and 3 bases from J, with 5 bases between. The CDR3 region has the DNA TGTGCCAGCTCACCACGTACAACAGATACGCAGTATTTT. It translates to CASSPRTTDTQYF.

A few counts support this clone. The chain uses TRBV5-1 and TRBJ2-1, with D tentatively TRBD2 (5 bases). The CDR3 contains 16 residues. Trimming took off 0 bases at V and 0 bases at J, with 10 bases between the two ends. CDR1 is SGHRS, CDR2 YFSETQ, per germline. CDR3 bases: TGCGCCAGCAGCTTGGTTGGCGACTACTCCTACAATGAGCAGTTCTTC. Protein: CASSLVGDYSYNEQFF.

The chain is built from TRBV7-3 and TRBJ2-6, with 7 nucleotides matching TRBD1. Germline CDR1 reads SGHTA; CDR2 reads FQGTGA. The CDR3 has 15 amino acids. V was clipped by 5 bases and J by 0 bases; unmatched bases: 1. The CDR3 sequence: CASSAGGSGANVLTF. CDR3 in DNA: TGTGCCAGCAGCGCAGGGGGCTCTGGGGCCAACGTCCTGACTTTC.

The gene calls are TRBV29-1 and TRBJ2-7; the match to TRBD2 covers 16 bases. CDR1 is SQVTM, CDR2 ANQGSEA, per germline. Trimming removed 6 bases from V and 6 bases from J; junction bases left unmatched: 11. The CDR3 consists of 16 residues. The CDR3 DNA reads TGCAGCGTGTCCGGGACTAGCGGGAGGGAGCCCCTCGAGCAGTACTTC. As protein: CSVSGTSGREPLEQYF.

The V and J genes are TRBV5-6 and TRBJ2-3; TRBD2 might be the D (5 bases). The CDR3 runs 16 residues. Germline V gene sequence: CDR1 SGHDT, CDR2 YYEEEE. The germline V and J ends were trimmed by 4 bases and 1 base, with 16 bases remaining between them. CDR3 region: CASSPDPSPGTDTQYF. CDR3 nucleotide sequence: TGTGCCAGCAGCCCGGATCCTAGCCCGGGCACAGATACGCAGTATTTT.

J is TRBJ2-5 and V is TRBV6-6; D is ambiguous. This CDR3 has 12 amino acids. Trimming shortened V by 2 bases and J by 5 bases, and 6 bases separated the two germline ends. Germline V gene sequence: CDR1 MNHNY, CDR2 SVGAGI (reference sequence). CDR3 loop: CASSYGRETQYF. CDR3 bases: TGTGCCAGCAGTTACGGTCGGGAGACCCAGTACTTC.

This clone was seen a handful of times. V and J are TRBV6-1 and TRBJ2-5, with 11 bases identical to TRBD2. Germline trimming cut 2 bases from V and 5 bases from J; bases unmatched to any gene: 10. Germline lookup yields CDR1 MNHNS and CDR2 SASEGT. The CDR3 has 17 amino acids. This CDR3 is CASSETPRLAGSETQYF. The CDR3, as DNA: TGTGCCAGCAGTGAAACTCCCAGACTAGCGGGATCGGAGACCCAGTACTTC.